This TCR beta chain comes out of a study of shared T cell receptors in the human thymus. The CDR3 runs to 17 residues. CDR1 and CDR2 from the germline V gene are KGHSH and LQKENI. V was pared by 3 bases and J by 3 bases, with 18 bases between. The table came from immunoSEQ multiplex PCR; TCRdb's copy has only in-frame clones and leaves some out. The sample yields roughly 710,000 clones, approximately 85% seen once. These records were also assigned to another study, of human thymus T cells. From that second work: Among the donors, all were healthy Finnish infants having corrective surgery for congenital heart defects. Thymus tissue for the work was resected from patients undergoing corrective heart surgery. Thymic and blood repertoires seemed to show skewed V and J gene use.

This receptor was identified in a girl younger than two with a congenital heart defect. Sequencing used thymocytes. The rearrangement joins TRBV18 to TRBJ1-3; no definite D call. The CDR3 DNA sequence: TGTGCCAGCTCACCCTCTGTTAACGGGTTTGGTGGAAACACCATATATTTT. Translated, it gives CASSPSVNGFGGNTIYF. Full variable domain (outside the CDR3, taken from reference TRBV18 and TRBJ1-3): NAGVMQNPRHLVRRRGQEARLRCSPMKGHSHVYWYRQLPEEGLKFMVYLQKENIIDESGMPKERFSAEFPKEGPSILRIQQVVRGDSAAYFCASSPSVNGFGGNTIYFGEGSWLTVV.